This T cell receptor (beta chain) was sequenced during a study of T cell repertoires in cytomegalovirus infection. Study-wide context: Indications came from public TCR beta signatures; they pointed to CMV infection and to a matching HLA type.

TCRdb independently ran MiXCR on the reads; one entry per CDR3 protein. The sample yields hundreds of thousands of distinct CDR3 sequences, 24% seen once. V lost 5 bases and J lost 5, with 27 bases in between. Germline V gene lookup returns CDR1 SNHLY and CDR2 FYNNEI. This CDR3 spans 18 amino acids. This sequence was found in a human donor in good health (CMV status not recorded). Some clones in this sample may be carry-over from other donors' samples. The sequencing sample was made of CD8+ T cells from PBMCs. V and J are TRBV2 and TRBJ1-2; D is possibly TRBD1 (5 bases). The CDR3 is CASSLPGPTTFIPYGYTF. DNA for the CDR3: TGTGCCAGCAGTTTGCCGGGACCCACAACTTTTATCCCGTATGGCTACACCTTC. Supplemented by reference TRBV2 and TRBJ1-2, the full variable domain reads EPEVTQTPSHQVTQMGQEVILRCVPISNHLYFYWYRQILGQKVEFLVSFYNNEISEKSEIFDDQFSVERPDGSNFTLKIRSTKLEDSAMYFCASSLPGPTTFIPYGYTFGSGTRLTVV.